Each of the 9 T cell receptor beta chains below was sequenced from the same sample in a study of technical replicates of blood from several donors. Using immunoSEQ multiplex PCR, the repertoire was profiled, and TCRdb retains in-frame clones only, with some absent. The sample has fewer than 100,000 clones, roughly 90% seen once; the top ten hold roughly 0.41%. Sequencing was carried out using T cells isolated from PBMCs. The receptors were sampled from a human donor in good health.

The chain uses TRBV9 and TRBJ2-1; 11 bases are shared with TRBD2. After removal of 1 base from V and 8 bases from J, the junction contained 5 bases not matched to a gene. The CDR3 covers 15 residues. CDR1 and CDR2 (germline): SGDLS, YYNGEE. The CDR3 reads CASSVTSGRAHEQFF. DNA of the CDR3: TGTGCCAGCAGCGTAACTAGCGGGAGAGCCCATGAGCAGTTCTTC.

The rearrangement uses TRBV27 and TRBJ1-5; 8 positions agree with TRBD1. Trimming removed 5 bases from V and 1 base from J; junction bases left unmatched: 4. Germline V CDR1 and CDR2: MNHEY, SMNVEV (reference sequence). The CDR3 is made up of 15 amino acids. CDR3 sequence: CASSMDRASNQPQHF. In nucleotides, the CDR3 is TGTGCCAGCAGTATGGACAGGGCCAGCAATCAGCCCCAGCATTTT.

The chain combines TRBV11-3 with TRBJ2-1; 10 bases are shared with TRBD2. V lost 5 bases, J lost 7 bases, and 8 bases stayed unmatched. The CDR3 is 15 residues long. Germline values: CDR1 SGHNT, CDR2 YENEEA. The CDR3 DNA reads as TGTGCCAGCAGCCCGCTAGCGGGAGCCGGGAATGAGCAGTTCTTC. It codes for CASSPLAGAGNEQFF.

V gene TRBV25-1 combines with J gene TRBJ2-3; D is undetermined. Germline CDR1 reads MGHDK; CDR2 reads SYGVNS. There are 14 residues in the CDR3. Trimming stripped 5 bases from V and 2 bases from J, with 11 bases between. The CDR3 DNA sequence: TGTGCCAGCAGTATCTCTTCAGACACAGATACGCAGTATTTT. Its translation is CASSISSDTDTQYF. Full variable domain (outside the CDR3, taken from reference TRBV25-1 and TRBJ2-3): EADIYQTPRYLVIGTGKKITLECSQTMGHDKMYWYQQDPGMELHLIHYSYGVNSTEKGDLSSESTVSRIRTEHFPLTLESARPSHTSQYLCASSISSDTDTQYFGPGTRLTVL.

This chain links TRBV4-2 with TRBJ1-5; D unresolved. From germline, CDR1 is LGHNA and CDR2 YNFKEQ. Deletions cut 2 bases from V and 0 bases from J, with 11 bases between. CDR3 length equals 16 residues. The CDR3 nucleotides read TGTGCCAGCAGCCAAACTGACGCGGTTAGCAATCAGCCCCAGCATTTT. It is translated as CASSQTDAVSNQPQHF.

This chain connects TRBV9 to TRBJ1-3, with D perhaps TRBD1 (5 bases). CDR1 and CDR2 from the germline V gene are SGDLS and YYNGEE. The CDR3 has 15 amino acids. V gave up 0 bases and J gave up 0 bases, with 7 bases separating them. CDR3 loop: CASSVGQGSGNTIYF. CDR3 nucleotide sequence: TGTGCCAGCAGCGTAGGTCAGGGCTCTGGAAACACCATATATTTT.

In nucleotides, the CDR3 is TGTGCCATCAGTGAGACTAGCGGCTACAATGAGCAGTTCTTC. This translates into CAISETSGYNEQFF. The gene calls are TRBV10-3 and TRBJ2-1, with 8 bases lining up with TRBD2. V dropped 2 bases and J dropped 3; count of bases not matched to a gene: 0. CDR1 ENHRY and CDR2 SYGVKD come from the germline V gene. CDR3 length equals 14 residues.

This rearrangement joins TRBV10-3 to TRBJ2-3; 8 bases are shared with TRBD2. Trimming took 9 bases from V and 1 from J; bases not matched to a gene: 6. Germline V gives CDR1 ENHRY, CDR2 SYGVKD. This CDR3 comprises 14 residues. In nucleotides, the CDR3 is TGTGCCATTTCCCCGACTAGCGGCACAGATACGCAGTATTTT. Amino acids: CAISPTSGTDTQYF.

This CDR3 reads CASSKAPGLAATDTQYF. CDR3 coding DNA: TGTGCCAGCAGCAAAGCTCCGGGACTAGCGGCCACAGATACGCAGTATTTT. The chain has TRBV21-1 and TRBJ2-3; the table's D call of TRBD2 was not tested on the DNA. TRBV21-1 is a known pseudogene. This CDR3 spans 17 amino acids.